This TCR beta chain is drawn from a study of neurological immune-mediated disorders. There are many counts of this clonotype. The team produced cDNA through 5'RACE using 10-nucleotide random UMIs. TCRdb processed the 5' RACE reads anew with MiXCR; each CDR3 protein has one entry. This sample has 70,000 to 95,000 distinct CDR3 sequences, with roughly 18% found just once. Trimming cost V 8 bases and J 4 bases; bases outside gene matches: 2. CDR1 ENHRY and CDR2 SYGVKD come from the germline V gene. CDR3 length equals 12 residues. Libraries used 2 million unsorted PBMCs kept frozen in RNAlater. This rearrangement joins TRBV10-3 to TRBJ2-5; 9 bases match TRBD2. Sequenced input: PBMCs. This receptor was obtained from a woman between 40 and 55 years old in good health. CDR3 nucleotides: TGTGCCATCGGCGGGGGGGGAGAGACCCAGTACTTC. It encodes CAIGGGGETQYF.